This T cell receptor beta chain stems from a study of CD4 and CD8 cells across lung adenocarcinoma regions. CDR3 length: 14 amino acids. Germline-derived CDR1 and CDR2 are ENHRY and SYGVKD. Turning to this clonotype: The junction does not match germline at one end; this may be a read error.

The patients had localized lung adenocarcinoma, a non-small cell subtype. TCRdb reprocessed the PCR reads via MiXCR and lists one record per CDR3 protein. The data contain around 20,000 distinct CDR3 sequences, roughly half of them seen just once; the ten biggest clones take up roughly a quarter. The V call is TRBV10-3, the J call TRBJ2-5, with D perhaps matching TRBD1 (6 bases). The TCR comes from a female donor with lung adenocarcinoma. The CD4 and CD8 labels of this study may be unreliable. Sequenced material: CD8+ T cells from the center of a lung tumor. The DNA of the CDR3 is TGTGCCAGCCGCAGGGGCCGTAACCAAAAGACCCAGTACTTC. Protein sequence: CASRRGRNQKTQYF.